The 2 T cell receptor beta chains below come from one sample, sequenced in a study of blood T cells in healthy people across ages. With a J-beta primer mix and a sample-barcoded 5' primer, a second PCR ran about 7 to 11 cycles. TCRdb called the 5' RACE reads again in MiXCR, with one record for every CDR3 protein. The sample consists of approximately 1,000,000 distinct CDR3 sequences, under 45% of them appearing once. Sequenced sample: blood. These TCRs come from a woman between 55 and 75 years old in good health.

This clonotype was observed once. A much larger clone lies one base from this, so it may be a read error. The chain has TRBV5-1 and TRBJ2-7, with D possibly matching TRBD1 (6 bases). CDR3 length: 15 amino acids. From germline, CDR1 is SGHRS and CDR2 YFSETQ. The CDR3 is CASSLVVGQSCEQYF. CDR3 DNA sequence: TGCGCCAGCAGCTTGGTCGTAGGACAGTCCTGCGAGCAGTACTTC.

This clonotype was recorded a few times. The chain recombines TRBV28 with TRBJ2-7; tentatively, D is TRBD1 (6 bases). The germline V gene encodes CDR1 MDHEN and CDR2 SYDVKM. V lost 5 bases and J 1 base, leaving 15 bases between the germline ends. CDR3 length equals 15 residues. The CDR3 nucleotides are TGTGCCAGCAGTATCACGGACAGCTTATCCTACGAGCAGTACTTC. Translation: CASSITDSLSYEQYF.